The next 18 T cell receptor beta chains were all read from a single sample in a study of T cell repertoires in ileal Crohn's disease (dated by TCRdb to the late 2010s). Library method: the immunoSEQ multiplex PCR assay. Here the immuneACCESS table is served through TCRdb, limited to in-frame sequences with V and J called. Missing clones are a known gap in these copies; in checked studies unresolved V genes cover under half, and the rest lacks a known reason. Here the sample has roughly 14,000 clones; 84% occur a single time. The ten largest clones add up to 6.5% of the sample. The source material was ileal tissue. The origin of the receptors is an adult with Crohn's disease.

The V call is TRBV7-3, the J call TRBJ2-3, with a tentative D call TRBD1 (5 bases). This CDR3 has 12 amino acids. V gave up 4 bases and J gave up 7 bases, with 9 bases separating them. Germline loops: CDR1 SGHTA, CDR2 FQGTGA. CDR3 loop: CASSSDRYTQYF. The CDR3 nucleotides read TGTGCCAGCAGCTCCGACAGATATACGCAGTATTTT.

The chain joins TRBV19 to TRBJ1-4; TRBD1 matches 8 bases. There are 15 residues in the CDR3. Germline V gene sequence: CDR1 LNHDA, CDR2 SQIVND (reference sequence). The trim removed 0 bases at V and 6 bases at J, leaving 3 bases unmatched. This chain's CDR3 is CASSIDGTGHEKLFF. The CDR3 DNA reads as TGTGCCAGTAGTATAGATGGGACAGGACATGAAAAACTGTTTTTT. The full variable domain, rest sourced from reference TRBV19 and TRBJ1-4, is DGGITQSPKYLFRKEGQNVTLSCEQNLNHDAMYWYRQDPGQGLRLIYYSQIVNDFQKGDIAEGYSVSREKKESFPLTVTSAQKNPTAFYLCASSIDGTGHEKLFFGSGTQLSVL.

This sequence joins TRBV5-1 and TRBJ1-6; no definite D call. Germline V gene sequence: CDR1 SGHRS, CDR2 YFSETQ. This CDR3 contains 14 residues. Between the trimmed V and J ends, which lost 0 bases and 6 bases, there was a span of 7 bases. CDR3 protein: CASSLAQTNSPLHF. In DNA, the CDR3 is TGCGCCAGCAGCTTGGCACAGACTAATTCACCCCTCCACTTT.

The J gene is TRBJ1-4, the V gene TRBV5-1, with TRBD1 matching over 8 bases. The germline gives CDR1 SGHRS, CDR2 YFSETQ. The ends lost 7 bases at V and 8 bases at J; junction bases unmatched: 10. The CDR3 is 14 residues long. CDR3 protein: CASGAQGAGEKLFF. Here the CDR3 DNA reads TGCGCCAGCGGGGCCCAGGGGGCAGGGGAAAAACTGTTTTTT.

V is TRBV9 and J is TRBJ1-2; a possible D gene is TRBD1 (6 bases). Trimming left V 3 bases short and J 7 bases short, with 16 bases between. Germline lookup yields CDR1 SGDLS and CDR2 YYNGEE. The CDR3 extends over 14 amino acids. The CDR3 region is CASSDSIGGPGYTF. CDR3 coding DNA: TGTGCCAGCAGCGACTCTATAGGGGGTCCTGGCTACACCTTC.

The V call is TRBV5-4, the J call TRBJ2-7; 11 bases line up with TRBD2. J lost 3 bases, V lost 4 bases, and 3 bases had no gene match. The germline gives CDR1 SGHNT, CDR2 YYREEE (reference sequence). The CDR3 consists of 14 residues. The CDR3 spells CASSVTSGGYEQYF. For the CDR3, the DNA is TGTGCCAGCAGCGTTACTAGCGGGGGCTACGAGCAGTACTTC.

For the CDR3, the DNA is TGTGCCAGCAGCTTACGCAGCTACGAGCAGTACTTC. This gives the protein CASSLRSYEQYF. The chain employs TRBV13 and TRBJ2-7, with D hard to call. Germline loops: CDR1 PRHDT, CDR2 FYEKMQ (reference sequence). CDR3 length equals 12 residues. Trimming took off 2 bases at V and 3 bases at J, with 5 bases between the two ends.

This rearrangement joins TRBV28 to TRBJ1-2; the match to TRBD1 covers 7 bases. The CDR3 consists of 13 residues. The V and J ends lost 6 bases and 7 bases, in that order; junction bases with no gene match: 8. CDR1 is MDHEN and CDR2 is SYDVKM in the germline V gene. The DNA of the CDR3 is TGTGCCAGCAGCCAGACAGGGAGGCGTGGCTACACCTTC. Its translation is CASSQTGRRGYTF.

In nucleotides, the CDR3 is TGTGCCAGCAGCTTGGACAGGGGGTCTTACTACACCTTC. This gives the protein CASSLDRGSYYTF. V and J are TRBV5-6 and TRBJ1-2; 8 bases align to TRBD1. The germline V gene encodes CDR1 SGHDT and CDR2 YYEEEE. Germline trimming cut 0 bases from V and 10 bases from J; bases unmatched to any gene: 5. The CDR3 sequence is 13 residues long. Based on the CDR3 plus reference TRBV5-6 and TRBJ1-2, the full variable domain is DAGVTQSPTHLIKTRGQQVTLRCSPKSGHDTVSWYQQALGQGPQFIFQYYEEEERQRGNFPDRFSGHQFPNYSSELNVNALLLGDSALYLCASSLDRGSYYTFGSGTRLTVV.

In DNA, the CDR3 is TGTGCCAGCAGTATTATTCTGGGACAGCTTTTTAATCAGCCCCAGCATTTT. This encodes CASSIILGQLFNQPQHF. The rearrangement links TRBV2 to TRBJ1-5; 7 bases agree with TRBD1. V trimming: 5 bases; J trimming: 4 bases; junction bases outside the gene matches: 14. The CDR3 is made up of 17 amino acids. Germline CDR1 and CDR2: SNHLY and FYNNEI.

This clone appeared a few times. This rearrangement joins TRBV6-5 to TRBJ1-2, with D perhaps matching TRBD1 (6 bases). This CDR3 contains 14 residues. V gave up 5 bases and J gave up 2 bases, with 12 bases separating them. CDR1 and CDR2 from the germline V gene are MNHEY and SVGAGI. The CDR3 nucleotides read TGTGCCAGCAGTGAGGCAGGGGCCAACTATGGCTACACCTTC. Translation gives CASSEAGANYGYTF.

CDR3 in amino acids: CASSLDPTRNEQFF. The CDR3 bases are TGTGCCAGCAGCTTAGATCCGACTAGGAATGAGCAGTTCTTC. The chain carries TRBV11-2 and TRBJ2-1; weak D call: TRBD2 (6 bases). The CDR3 is 14 amino acids. Germline lookup yields CDR1 SGHAT and CDR2 FQNNGV. Trimming shortened V by 0 bases and J by 7 bases, and 10 bases separated the two germline ends.

This chain uses TRBV6-5 with TRBJ2-1, with TRBD2 matching 9 bases. The V and J ends lost 5 bases and 4 bases, in that order; junction bases with no gene match: 6. The CDR3 spans 15 residues. The germline V gene encodes CDR1 MNHEY and CDR2 SVGAGI. The DNA for the CDR3 is TGTGCCAGCAGTCCACCTCTAGCGGGGTACAATGAGCAGTTCTTC. This codes for CASSPPLAGYNEQFF.

The chain joins TRBV11-1 to TRBJ2-7; 7 positions match TRBD2. The junction had 12 bases not matched to a gene; V was cut back by 4 bases and J by 12 bases. Germline CDR1 and CDR2: SGHAT and FQDESV (reference sequence). This CDR3 has 13 residues. The CDR3 nucleotides are TGTGCCAGCAGCTCCCCCCCAGCGGGAACACTGTACTTC. Translated, it gives CASSSPPAGTLYF.

This clone was picked up one time. The rearrangement uses TRBV28 and TRBJ2-5, with unresolved D. V was clipped by 6 bases and J by 7 bases, with 9 bases between them. The CDR3 loop spans 11 amino acids. Germline V gene lookup returns CDR1 MDHEN and CDR2 SYDVKM. CDR3 bases: TGTGCCAGCAGCCCCCACTGGACCCAGTACTTC. Its translation: CASSPHWTQYF.

The V and J genes are TRBV30 and TRBJ2-1; 8 bases map to TRBD2. The CDR3 extends over 15 amino acids. Losses at the gene ends were 3 bases for V and 7 bases for J; bases not matched to a gene: 11. Germline V gene data show CDR1 as GTSNPN and CDR2 as SVGIG (reference sequence). The CDR3 sequence: CAWSLGLAGRNEQFF. DNA of the CDR3: TGTGCCTGGAGCCTTGGGCTAGCGGGTAGAAATGAGCAGTTCTTC.

The V and J genes are TRBV2 and TRBJ2-1; 11 nucleotides match TRBD2. V lost 6 bases and J lost 6; bases outside the gene matches: 7. This CDR3 region has 15 residues. Germline CDR1 and CDR2: SNHLY and FYNNEI. The CDR3 region has the DNA TGTGCCAGCAGGACAATAGCGGGAGGGCCCAATGAGCAGTTCTTC. Its protein is CASRTIAGGPNEQFF.

The CDR3, as DNA: TGTGCCAGCAGCTTAGGCCTAGACTTACAAGAGACCCAGTACTTC. Protein sequence: CASSLGLDLQETQYF. The chain uses TRBV13 and TRBJ2-5; no definite D call. The CDR3 loop spans 15 amino acids. Trimming removed 0 bases at V and 2 bases at J, with 10 bases between. Germline V CDR1 and CDR2: PRHDT, FYEKMQ (reference sequence). Together with reference TRBV13 and TRBJ2-5, the CDR3 gives the full variable domain: AAGVIQSPRHLIKEKRETATLKCYPIPRHDTVYWYQQGPGQDPQFLISFYEKMQSDKGSIPDRFSAQQFSDYHSELNMSSLELGDSALYFCASSLGLDLQETQYFGPGTRLLVL.